Listed below are T cell receptor beta chains from one sample, sequenced in a study of OX40 agonist ivuxolimab in advanced cancers. TCRdb keeps only in-frame clones here, not all; method: immunoSEQ multiplex PCR. Among tens of thousands of clones listed, about nine tenths were seen once. The input for sequencing was CD4+ or CD8+ T cells sorted from blood, taken in a trial of the OX40 agonist ivuxolimab. Source of these receptors: an adult with an advanced solid tumor such as melanoma, head and neck, liver or kidney cancer. Each CDR3 is given with its conserved first and last residue. The order of the fields is clone size, V gene, D gene, J gene, CDR3 protein, CDR3 DNA. D genes are given only for firm matches. Size tells how often a clone was seen (once, few, many) or the class of an expanded clone, and some rows leave it out.

>NA|TRBV28|NA|TRBJ2-3
CASSLGQGASDTQYF
TGTGCCAGCAGTTTGGGGCAGGGTGCGTCAGATACGCAGTATTTT
>NA|TRBV18|TRBD1|TRBJ1-3
CASSPQGASGNTIYF
TGTGCCAGCTCACCACAGGGGGCCTCTGGAAACACCATATATTTT
>few|TRBV28|NA|TRBJ2-3
CASSPPATWGSSTDTQYF
TGTGCCAGCAGTCCACCAGCTACGTGGGGATCTAGCACAGATACGCAGTATTTT
>NA|TRBV5-1|NA|TRBJ2-7
CASSHPGEAVHEQYF
TGCGCCAGCAGCCACCCCGGGGAAGCGGTCCACGAGCAGTACTTC
>NA|TRBV19|TRBD1|TRBJ1-4
CASSRTGDYEKLFF
TGTGCCAGTAGCCGGACAGGGGATTATGAAAAACTGTTTTTT
>NA|TRBV27|TRBD2|TRBJ2-7
CASSSLRPGLAVTGQYF
TGTGCCAGCAGCTCTCTGAGGCCGGGACTAGCGGTCACCGGGCAGTACTTC
>NA|TRBV5-1|NA|TRBJ2-3
CASSSRPGRGPDTQYF
TGCGCCAGCAGTTCCCGACCGGGCCGGGGGCCAGATACGCAGTATTTT
>NA|TRBV5-1|TRBD1|TRBJ1-2
CASSQGDGANYGYTF
TGCGCCAGCAGCCAGGGGGACGGAGCTAACTATGGCTACACCTTC
>once|TRBV7-8|TRBD1|TRBJ2-7
CASSEQGASHEQYF
TGTGCCAGCAGCGAACAGGGGGCTTCCCACGAGCAGTACTTC
>NA|TRBV10-3|TRBD1|TRBJ1-2
CAISSGGNYGYTF
TGTGCCATCAGTTCAGGGGGTAACTATGGCTACACCTTC
>NA|TRBV6-1|NA|TRBJ2-3
CASSEFLPGVGLDTQYF
TGTGCCAGCAGTGAATTCCTACCGGGGGTGGGTTTGGATACGCAGTATTTT
>NA|TRBV7-2|NA|TRBJ1-2
CASSSLAQAQGYTF
TGTGCCAGCAGCTCGTTAGCCCAGGCTCAGGGCTACACCTTC
>NA|TRBV7-9|NA|TRBJ1-2
CASSYETGPRGYGYTF
TGTGCCAGCAGCTACGAGACAGGACCTAGGGGCTATGGCTACACCTTC
>NA|TRBV7-2|NA|TRBJ1-2
CASSLVQGSRGYTF
TGTGCCAGCAGCTTGGTTCAGGGATCTCGTGGCTACACCTTC
>NA|TRBV20-1|NA|TRBJ1-2
CSASSNYGYTF
TGCAGTGCTAGCTCTAACTATGGCTACACCTTC
>few|TRBV5-6|NA|TRBJ1-5
CASSYQGLNQPQHF
TGTGCCAGCAGCTATCAGGGGCTCAATCAGCCCCAGCATTTT
>once|TRBV6-5|TRBD1|TRBJ2-3
CASRNRGGTDTQYF
TGTGCCAGCAGGAACAGGGGGGGCACAGATACGCAGTATTTT
>NA|TRBV19|NA|TRBJ2-3
CASSIAGASTDTQYF
TGTGCCAGTAGTATAGCTGGCGCTAGCACAGATACGCAGTATTTT
>NA|TRBV6-1|NA|TRBJ1-3
CASSALASGNTIYF
TGTGCCAGCAGTGCTCTTGCATCTGGAAACACCATATATTTT
>NA|TRBV18|NA|TRBJ2-1
CASSFAGQSNEQFF
TGTGCCAGCTCATTCGCGGGACAGTCAAATGAGCAGTTCTTC
>NA|TRBV11-1|NA|TRBJ2-7
CASSLPSSGPSYEQYF
TGTGCCAGCAGCTTACCATCGTCAGGGCCATCCTACGAGCAGTACTTC
>NA|TRBV7-9|NA|TRBJ2-5
CASSFALNEETQYF
TGTGCCAGCAGCTTCGCGTTGAATGAGGAGACCCAGTACTTC
>NA|TRBV28|NA|TRBJ1-5
CASSSPGRPQHF
TGTGCCAGCAGTTCCCCTGGGCGGCCCCAGCATTTT
>few|TRBV21-1|NA|TRBJ2-3
CASSKLEQYF
TGTGCCAGCAGCAAACTAGAGCAGTATTTT
>NA|TRBV7-9|NA|TRBJ1-5
CASSLYGDQPQHF
TGTGCCAGCAGCTTATACGGGGACCAGCCCCAGCATTTT
>NA|TRBV2|NA|TRBJ2-5
CASSYRTGQETQYF
TGTGCCAGCAGCTATAGGACGGGGCAAGAGACCCAGTACTTC
>once|TRBV7-3|TRBD2|TRBJ2-5
CASSSTSGVGETQYF
TGTGCCAGCAGCTCCACTAGCGGAGTGGGAGAGACCCAGTACTTC
>NA|TRBV5-4|TRBD1|TRBJ2-1
CASSTGQGFFNEQFF
TGTGCCAGCAGTACGGGACAGGGTTTTTTCAATGAGCAGTTCTTC
>NA|TRBV27|NA|TRBJ2-1
CASKRGSSYNEQFF
TGTGCCAGCAAACGGGGCAGCTCCTACAATGAGCAGTTCTTC
>NA|TRBV6-6|TRBD1|TRBJ1-2
CASSRATGNYGYTF
TGTGCCAGCAGTCGGGCGACAGGGAACTATGGCTACACCTTC
>NA|TRBV19|NA|TRBJ1-1
CASSIVAGDEAFF
TGTGCCAGTAGTATAGTGGCGGGAGATGAAGCTTTCTTT
>NA|TRBV7-8|NA|TRBJ2-5
CASSSRRGEKTQYF
TGTGCCAGCAGCTCTCGAAGGGGGGAAAAGACCCAGTACTTC
>NA|TRBV6-4|TRBD1|TRBJ1-2
CASSPGQGVGSGYGYTF
TGTGCCAGCAGCCCGGGACAGGGTGTTGGTAGCGGCTATGGCTACACCTTC
>once|TRBV29-1|TRBD1|TRBJ1-3
CSVWTGMDGNTIYF
TGCAGCGTTTGGACAGGGATGGATGGAAACACCATATATTTT
>NA|TRBV7-9|TRBD1|TRBJ1-1
CASSPKDRAEAFF
TGTGCCAGCAGCCCGAAGGACAGGGCTGAAGCTTTCTTT
>NA|TRBV6-5|NA|TRBJ2-7
CASSYEVGSGEQYF
TGTGCCAGCAGTTACGAAGTAGGGTCGGGCGAGCAGTACTTC
>NA|TRBV5-4|NA|TRBJ2-7
CASSFSRGEQYF
TGTGCCAGCAGCTTTAGCAGGGGCGAGCAGTACTTC
>NA|TRBV7-6|NA|TRBJ2-2
CASSLAYTGRPGELFF
TGTGCCAGCAGCTTAGCTTATACAGGGAGACCCGGGGAGCTGTTTTTT
>NA|TRBV19|TRBD1|TRBJ1-5
CASTSTGTNQPQHF
TGTGCCAGTACCTCGACAGGGACCAATCAGCCCCAGCATTTT
>NA|TRBV18|NA|TRBJ2-1
CASSQRLDNEQFF
TGTGCCAGCTCACAACGACTAGACAATGAGCAGTTCTTC
>NA|TRBV18|NA|TRBJ1-4
CASSPGDGKLEKLFF
TGTGCCAGCTCACCTGGGGACGGAAAACTTGAAAAACTGTTTTTT